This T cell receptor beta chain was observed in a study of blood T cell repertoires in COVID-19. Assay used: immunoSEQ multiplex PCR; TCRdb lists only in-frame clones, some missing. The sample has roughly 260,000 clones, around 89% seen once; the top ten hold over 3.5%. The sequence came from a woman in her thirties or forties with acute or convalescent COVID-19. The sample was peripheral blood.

The CDR3 nucleotides read TGTGCCAGCAGTGAACACAGGGGCTATGGCTACACCTTC. Protein sequence: CASSEHRGYGYTF. The chain uses TRBV6-1 and TRBJ1-2, with 7 bases lining up with TRBD1. The CDR3 is made up of 13 amino acids. Germline CDR1 MNHNS, CDR2 SASEGT. J lost 4 bases, V lost 2 bases, and 1 base had no gene match.